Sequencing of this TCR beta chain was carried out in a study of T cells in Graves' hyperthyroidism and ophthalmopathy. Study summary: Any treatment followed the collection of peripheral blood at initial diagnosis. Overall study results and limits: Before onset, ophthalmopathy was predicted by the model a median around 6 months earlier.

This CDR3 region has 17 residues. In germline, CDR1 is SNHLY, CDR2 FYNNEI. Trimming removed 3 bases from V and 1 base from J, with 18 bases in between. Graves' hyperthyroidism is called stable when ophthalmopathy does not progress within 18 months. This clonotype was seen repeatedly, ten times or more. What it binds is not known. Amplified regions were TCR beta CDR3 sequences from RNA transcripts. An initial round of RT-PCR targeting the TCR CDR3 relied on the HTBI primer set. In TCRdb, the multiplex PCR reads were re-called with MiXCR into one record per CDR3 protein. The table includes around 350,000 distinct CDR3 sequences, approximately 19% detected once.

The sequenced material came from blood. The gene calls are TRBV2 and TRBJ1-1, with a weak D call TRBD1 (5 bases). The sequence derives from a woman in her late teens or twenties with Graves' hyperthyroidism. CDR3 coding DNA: TGTGCCAGCAGTGATATTATGAGGGGCTTGGGGAACACTGAAGCTTTCTTT. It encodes CASSDIMRGLGNTEAFF.